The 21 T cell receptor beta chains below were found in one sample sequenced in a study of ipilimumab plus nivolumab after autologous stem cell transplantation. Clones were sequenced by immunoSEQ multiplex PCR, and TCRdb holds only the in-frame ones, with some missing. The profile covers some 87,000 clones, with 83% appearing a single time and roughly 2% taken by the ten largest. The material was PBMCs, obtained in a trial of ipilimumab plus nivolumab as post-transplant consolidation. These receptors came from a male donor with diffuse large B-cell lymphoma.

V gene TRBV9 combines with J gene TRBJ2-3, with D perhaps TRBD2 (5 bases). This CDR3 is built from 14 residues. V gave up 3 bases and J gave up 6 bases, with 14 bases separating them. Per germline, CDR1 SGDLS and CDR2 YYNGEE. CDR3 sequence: CASSAYSGMDTQYF. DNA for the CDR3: TGTGCCAGCAGCGCCTATTCGGGGATGGATACGCAGTATTTT.

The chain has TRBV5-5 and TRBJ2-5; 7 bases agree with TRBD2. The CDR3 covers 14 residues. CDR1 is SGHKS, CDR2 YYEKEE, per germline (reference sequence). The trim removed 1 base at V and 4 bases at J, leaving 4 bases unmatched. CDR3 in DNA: TGTGCCAGCAGCTTGTTGGGGAGGGCAGAGACCCAGTACTTC. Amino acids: CASSLLGRAETQYF.

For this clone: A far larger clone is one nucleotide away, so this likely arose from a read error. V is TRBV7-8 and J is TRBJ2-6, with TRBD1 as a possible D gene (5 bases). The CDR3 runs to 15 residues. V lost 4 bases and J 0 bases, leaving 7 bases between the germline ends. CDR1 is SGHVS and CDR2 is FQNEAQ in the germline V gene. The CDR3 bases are TGTGCCAGCAGCTCACAGGTCTCTGGGGCCAACGTCCTGACTTTC. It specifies CASSSQVSGANVLTF.

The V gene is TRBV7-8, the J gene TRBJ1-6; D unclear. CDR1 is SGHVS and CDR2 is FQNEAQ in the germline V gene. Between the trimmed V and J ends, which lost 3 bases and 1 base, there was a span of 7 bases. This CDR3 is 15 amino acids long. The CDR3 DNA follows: TGTGCCAGCAGCTTTCCACGGTCCTATAATTCACCCCTCCACTTT. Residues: CASSFPRSYNSPLHF.

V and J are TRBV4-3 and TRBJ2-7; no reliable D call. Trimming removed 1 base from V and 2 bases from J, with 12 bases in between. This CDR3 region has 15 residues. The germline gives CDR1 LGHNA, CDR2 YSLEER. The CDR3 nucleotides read TGCGCCAGCAGCCAAGCCGACACTCCTGCCTACGAGCAGTACTTC. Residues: CASSQADTPAYEQYF.

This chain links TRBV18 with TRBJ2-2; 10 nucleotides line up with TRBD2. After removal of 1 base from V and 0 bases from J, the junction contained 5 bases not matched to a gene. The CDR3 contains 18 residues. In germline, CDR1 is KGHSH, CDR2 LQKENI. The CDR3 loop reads CASSPQDGLAANTGELFF. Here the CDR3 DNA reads TGTGCCAGCTCACCACAAGACGGACTAGCGGCGAACACCGGGGAGCTGTTTTTT.

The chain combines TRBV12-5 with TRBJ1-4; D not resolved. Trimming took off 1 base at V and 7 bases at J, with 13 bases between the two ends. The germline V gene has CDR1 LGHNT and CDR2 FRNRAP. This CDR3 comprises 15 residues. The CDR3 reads CASGLGGGLTEKLFF. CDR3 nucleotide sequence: TGTGCTAGTGGTTTGGGGGGAGGCCTCACTGAAAAACTGTTTTTT.

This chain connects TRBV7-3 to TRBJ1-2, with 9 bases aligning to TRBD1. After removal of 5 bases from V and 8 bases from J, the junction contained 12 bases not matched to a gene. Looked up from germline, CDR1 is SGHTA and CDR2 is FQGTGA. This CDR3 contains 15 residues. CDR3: CASSHPGQGLRGYTF. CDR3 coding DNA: TGTGCCAGCAGCCACCCGGGACAGGGATTGAGGGGCTACACCTTC.

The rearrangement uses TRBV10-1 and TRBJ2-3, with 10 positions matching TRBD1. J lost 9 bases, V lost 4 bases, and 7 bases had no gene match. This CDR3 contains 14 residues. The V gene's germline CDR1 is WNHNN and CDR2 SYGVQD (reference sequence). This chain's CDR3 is CASSGRTGGRTQYF. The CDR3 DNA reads TGCGCCAGCAGTGGTCGGACAGGGGGACGGACGCAGTATTTT.

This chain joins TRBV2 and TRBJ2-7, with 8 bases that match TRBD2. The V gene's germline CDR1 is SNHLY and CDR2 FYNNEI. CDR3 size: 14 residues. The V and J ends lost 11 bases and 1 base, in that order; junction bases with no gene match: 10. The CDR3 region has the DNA TGTGCCTCCCGTAGCGGGGTGGCTTCCTACGAGCAGTACTTC. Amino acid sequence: CASRSGVASYEQYF.

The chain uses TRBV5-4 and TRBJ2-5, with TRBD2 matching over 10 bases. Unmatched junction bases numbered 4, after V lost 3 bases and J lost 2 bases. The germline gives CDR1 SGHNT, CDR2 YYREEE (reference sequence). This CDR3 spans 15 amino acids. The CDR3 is CASSSPLAGQETQYF. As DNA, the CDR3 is TGTGCCAGCAGCTCCCCACTAGCGGGGCAAGAGACCCAGTACTTC. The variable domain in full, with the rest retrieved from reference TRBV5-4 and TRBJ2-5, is ETGVTQSPTHLIKTRGQQVTLRCSSQSGHNTVSWYQQALGQGPQFIFQYYREEENGRGNFPPRFSGLQFPNYSSELNVNALELDDSALYLCASSSPLAGQETQYFGPGTRLLVL.

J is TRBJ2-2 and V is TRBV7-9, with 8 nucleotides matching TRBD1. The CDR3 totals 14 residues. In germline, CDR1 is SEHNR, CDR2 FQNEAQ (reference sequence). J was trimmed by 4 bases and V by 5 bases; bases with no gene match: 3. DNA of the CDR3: TGTGCCAGCAGCCGGCAGGGGGCCACCGGGGAGCTGTTTTTT. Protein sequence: CASSRQGATGELFF.

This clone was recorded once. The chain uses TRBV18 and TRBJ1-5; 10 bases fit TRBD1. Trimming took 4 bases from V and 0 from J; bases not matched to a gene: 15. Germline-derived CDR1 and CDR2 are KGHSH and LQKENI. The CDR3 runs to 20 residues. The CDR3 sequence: CASSLTAPGTGVGSNQPQHF. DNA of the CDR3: TGTGCCAGCTCACTAACGGCCCCCGGGACAGGGGTTGGTAGCAATCAGCCCCAGCATTTT.

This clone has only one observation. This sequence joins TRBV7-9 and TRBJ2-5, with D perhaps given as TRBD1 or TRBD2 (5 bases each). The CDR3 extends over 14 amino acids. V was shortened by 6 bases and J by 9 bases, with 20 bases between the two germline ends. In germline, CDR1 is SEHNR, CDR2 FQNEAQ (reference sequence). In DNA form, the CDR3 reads TGTGCCAGCAGACCCTGGGGGACCGTTGTGGCCCAGTACTTC. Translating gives CASRPWGTVVAQYF.

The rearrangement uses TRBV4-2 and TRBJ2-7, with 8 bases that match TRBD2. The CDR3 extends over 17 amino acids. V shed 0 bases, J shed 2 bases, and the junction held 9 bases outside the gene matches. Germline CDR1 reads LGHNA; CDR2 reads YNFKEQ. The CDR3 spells CASSQEGERGSPYEQYF. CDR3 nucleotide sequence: TGTGCCAGCAGCCAAGAAGGGGAGCGGGGGTCCCCCTACGAGCAGTACTTC.

The CDR3 region has the DNA TGCGCCAGCAGCAGGGACCTAGATACGCAGTATTTT. Its protein product is CASSRDLDTQYF. The V gene is TRBV5-1, the J gene TRBJ2-3, with D perhaps being TRBD1 or TRBD2 (5 bases each). The germline gives CDR1 SGHRS, CDR2 YFSETQ. Trimming pared 4 bases from V and 5 bases from J, leaving 8 bases between. The CDR3 contains 12 residues.

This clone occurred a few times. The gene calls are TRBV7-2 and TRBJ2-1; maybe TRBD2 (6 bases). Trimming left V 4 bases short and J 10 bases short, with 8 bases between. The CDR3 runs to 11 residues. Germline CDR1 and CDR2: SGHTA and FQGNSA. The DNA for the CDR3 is TGTGCCAGCAGCTGGCGGGGAGAGCAGTTCTTC. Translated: CASSWRGEQFF.

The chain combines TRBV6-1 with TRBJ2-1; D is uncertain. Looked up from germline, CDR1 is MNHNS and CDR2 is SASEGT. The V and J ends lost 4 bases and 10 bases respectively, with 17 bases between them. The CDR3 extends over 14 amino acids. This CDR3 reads CASSASLTWSEQFF. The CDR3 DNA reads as TGTGCCAGCAGTGCCTCCTTGACATGGAGCGAGCAGTTCTTC.

The CDR3 sequence: CASTRAGRGREQYF. The CDR3 DNA is TGTGCCAGCACCCGGGCGGGCAGGGGGCGCGAGCAGTACTTC. The V and J genes are TRBV6-5 and TRBJ2-7, with 8 nucleotides matching TRBD1. This CDR3 spans 14 amino acids. The germline V gene encodes CDR1 MNHEY and CDR2 SVGAGI. J gave up 6 bases and V 7 bases, and 11 bases lay outside the gene matches.

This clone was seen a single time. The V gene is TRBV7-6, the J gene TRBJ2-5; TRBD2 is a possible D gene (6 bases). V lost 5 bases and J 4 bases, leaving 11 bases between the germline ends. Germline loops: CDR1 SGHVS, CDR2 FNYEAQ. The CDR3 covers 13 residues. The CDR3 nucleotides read TGTGCCAGCAGCCGACGGAGGGGAGAGACCCAGTACTTC. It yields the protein CASSRRRGETQYF.

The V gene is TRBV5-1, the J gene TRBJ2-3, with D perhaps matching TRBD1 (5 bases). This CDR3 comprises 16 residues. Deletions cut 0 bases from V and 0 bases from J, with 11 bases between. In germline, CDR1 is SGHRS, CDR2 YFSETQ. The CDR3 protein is CASSLGGGPSTDTQYF. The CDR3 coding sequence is TGCGCCAGCAGCTTGGGGGGCGGACCTAGCACAGATACGCAGTATTTT.